One sample yielded the 2 T cell receptor beta chains listed below, sequenced in a study of blood T cell repertoires in COVID-19. Sequenced by immunoSEQ multiplex PCR; TCRdb stores in-frame clones only, minus some. The data contain over 350,000 clones, 70% to 90% of them singletons. Material: PBMCs or T cells enriched from blood (not recorded which). The receptor set was obtained from a young woman who had recovered from COVID-19.

The chain carries TRBV6-1 and TRBJ1-3, with 9 bases identical to TRBD1. The CDR3 is 16 residues long. The J segment lost 0 bases and the V segment lost 4 bases, leaving 4 bases of the junction unmatched. Looked up from germline, CDR1 is MNHNS and CDR2 is SASEGT. CDR3 region: CASSGDRVFSGNTIYF. In nucleotides, the CDR3 is TGTGCCAGCAGTGGGGACAGGGTCTTCTCTGGAAACACCATATATTTT.

V usage is TRBV10-2 and J usage is TRBJ1-6; unclear D gene. Trimming cost V 3 bases and J 0 bases, with 6 bases left between them. CDR1 and CDR2 from the germline V gene are WSHSY and SAAADI. The CDR3 is 15 residues long. CDR3 region: CASSDVSSYNSPLHF. In DNA, the CDR3 is TGCGCCAGCAGTGATGTGAGCTCCTATAATTCACCCCTCCACTTT.